This T cell receptor (beta chain) was recovered during a study of Ad26.COV2.S vaccination and SARS-CoV-2 variants. V lost 4 bases to trimming and J lost 1 base, with 8 bases between them. The CDR3 is 13 amino acids. CDR1 LGHNA and CDR2 YNFKEQ come from the germline V gene. Comment on this clone: Its antigen remains unknown.

Clones were read by immunoSEQ multiplex PCR, and TCRdb kept only the in-frame ones, dropping some. The sample lists 300,000 to 350,000 clones, 88% occurring once. General study points: Vaccine and placebo groups showed comparable non-spike TCR breadth.

Treatment: around 19 received Ad26.COV2.S at low or high dose, single or two shots; 5 received placebo; per-sample allocation not given. Vaccine and placebo recipients were sampled on day 63 after the first injection. Donation was by an adult aged 18-55 years who was in Boston. The clonotype originates from a person between 18 and 59 years old who received the Ad26.COV2.S COVID-19 vaccine or a placebo. V gene TRBV4-2 combines with J gene TRBJ2-7; tentatively, D is TRBD1 (6 bases). The sequencing used peripheral blood, collected in a trial of Ad26.COV2.S vaccine versus placebo. The CDR3 nucleotides are TGTGCCAGCAGCCCCGGACAGTCCTACGAGCAGTACTTC. As protein: CASSPGQSYEQYF.